The clone carrying this TCR beta chain was recorded a few times. Its antigen is unidentified. In germline, CDR1 is SGHRS, CDR2 YFSETQ. The CDR3 runs 13 residues. V was trimmed by 1 base and J by 5 bases, leaving 10 bases between them. Before sequencing took place, the ViraFEST assay used viral peptide pools to expand antigen-specific CD4+ T cells. Culturing for 9 to 10 days preceded CD4+ T cell isolation. People in the vaccine group had not been infected with SARS-CoV-2 before, and their nucleocapsid antibodies were negative. The authors exchanged half the medium for IL-2 medium on days 3 and 7. Assay used: immunoSEQ multiplex PCR; TCRdb lists only in-frame clones, some missing. The sample contains tens of thousands of clones, approximately 70% of which appear only once. The sample is drawn from a study of vaccination effects on CD4 cells after COVID-19.

The chain combines TRBV5-1 with TRBJ2-7, with unresolved D. Source: CD4+ T cells from PBMCs cultured with HCoV-OC43 spike peptides, taken before COVID-19 vaccination. Subset noted: HCoV-OC43 spike overlapping peptide pool stimulation. This clonotype was sampled from a human donor who received a COVID-19 vaccine. In nucleotides, the CDR3 is TGCGCCAGCAGCTTGATCCTTGGGGACGAGCAGTACGTC. Protein sequence: CASSLILGDEQYV.